This T cell receptor beta chain is from a study of blood T cell repertoires in COVID-19. This clone was seen a single time. V was clipped by 5 bases and J by 6 bases; unmatched bases: 10. CDR1 is SEHNR, CDR2 FQNEAQ, per germline (reference sequence). The CDR3 is 16 residues long. Profiling relied on immunoSEQ multiplex PCR, and the TCRdb table lists in-frame clones only, not all of them. The sample shows hundreds of thousands of clones, 88% of them seen only once. Allocation to cohorts depended on clinical history reported by the participants. J is TRBJ1-4 and V is TRBV7-9, with TRBD1 matching over 9 bases. This sequence originates from a woman aged 55-69 years in a cohort exposed to, infected with or recovered from COVID-19 (not recorded which). The source material was PBMCs or T cells enriched from blood (not recorded which). The CDR3 DNA reads as TGTGCCAGCAGCCCCCCGGGACAGGGCGAAGATGAAAAACTGTTTTTT. Its translation: CASSPPGQGEDEKLFF.